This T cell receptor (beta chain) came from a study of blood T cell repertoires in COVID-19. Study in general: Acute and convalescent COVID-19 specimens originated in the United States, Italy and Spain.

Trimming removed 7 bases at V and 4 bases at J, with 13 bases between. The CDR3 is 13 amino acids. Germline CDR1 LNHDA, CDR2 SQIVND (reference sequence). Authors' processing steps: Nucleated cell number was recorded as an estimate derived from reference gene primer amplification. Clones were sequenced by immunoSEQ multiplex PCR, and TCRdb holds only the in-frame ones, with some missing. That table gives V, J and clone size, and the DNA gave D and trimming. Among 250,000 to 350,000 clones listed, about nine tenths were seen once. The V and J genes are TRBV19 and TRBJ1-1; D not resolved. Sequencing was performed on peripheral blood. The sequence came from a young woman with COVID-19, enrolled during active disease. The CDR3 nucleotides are TGTGCCAGTACCCCGACGGCTAGCACTGAAGCTTTCTTT. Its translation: CASTPTASTEAFF.